These 20 T cell receptor beta chains came from one sample sequenced in a study of siplizumab effects on memory and regulatory T cells. Here immunoSEQ multiplex PCR was the method, and the copy in TCRdb shows in-frame clones only, minus some. The profile shows about 100,000 clones, about 91% of them singletons. The specimen sequenced was Tregs sorted from blood. These receptor sequences come from a human donor in good health.

The V gene is TRBV5-4, the J gene TRBJ2-7, with TRBD2 matching 16 bases. Trimming cost V 5 bases and J 2 bases; bases outside gene matches: 4. Germline values: CDR1 SGHNT, CDR2 YYREEE (reference sequence). The CDR3 runs 16 residues. In DNA form, the CDR3 reads TGTGCCAGCAGTACCGGGACTAGCGGGAGGGCCTACGAGCAGTACTTC. Amino acid sequence: CASSTGTSGRAYEQYF.

The chain links TRBV6-4 to TRBJ2-4, with D tentatively TRBD1 or TRBD2 (5 bases each). The CDR3 runs 19 residues. Germline V gene data show CDR1 as MRHNA and CDR2 as SNTAGT. The germline V and J ends were trimmed by 1 base and 0 bases, with 19 bases remaining between them. CDR3 sequence reads: CASSDCRAGFGLAKNIQYF. The CDR3 coding sequence is TGTGCCAGCAGTGACTGCAGGGCGGGTTTCGGTCTAGCCAAAAACATTCAGTACTTC.

This clone was recorded once. The V and J genes are TRBV5-4 and TRBJ1-2, with D maybe TRBD1 (6 bases). The CDR3 runs 13 residues. Trimming took off 7 bases at V and 3 bases at J, with 13 bases between the two ends. CDR1 is SGHNT and CDR2 is YYREEE in the germline V gene (reference sequence). CDR3 DNA: TGTGCCAGCCCTCTTAGGGGGGACTATGGCTACACCTTC. This codes for CASPLRGDYGYTF.

The CDR3 region is CASSLPGGPSGNTIYF. CDR3 nucleotide sequence: TGTGCCAGCAGCTTACCAGGGGGTCCTTCTGGAAACACCATATATTTT. The chain uses TRBV5-4 and TRBJ1-3, with 7 bases aligning to TRBD1. The CDR3 extends over 16 amino acids. Germline assignment: CDR1 SGHNT and CDR2 YYREEE (reference sequence). V gave up 2 bases and J gave up 1 base; unmatched junction bases: 6.

The CDR3 loop is CSARATDTQYF. CDR3 coding DNA: TGCAGTGCTAGAGCAACAGATACGCAGTATTTT. The V and J genes are TRBV20-1 and TRBJ2-3; D remains ambiguous. This CDR3 region has 11 residues. With 1 base removed from V and 3 bases from J, the gap between germline ends came to 2 bases. Per germline, CDR1 DFQATT and CDR2 SNEGSKA (reference sequence).

This clone was recorded once. The V call is TRBV27, the J call TRBJ2-7, with 7 positions matching TRBD2. This CDR3 region has 16 residues. V dropped 6 bases and J dropped 6; count of bases not matched to a gene: 17. Germline assignment: CDR1 MNHEY and CDR2 SMNVEV (reference sequence). CDR3 amino acids: CASRNPGLPPRTEQYF. CDR3 sequence (DNA): TGTGCCAGCAGGAACCCGGGACTACCTCCCCGGACCGAGCAGTACTTC.

The chain has TRBV6-4 and TRBJ1-2, with 12 bases matching TRBD1. The CDR3 spans 15 residues. Germline lookup yields CDR1 MRHNA and CDR2 SNTAGT. After removal of 3 bases from V and 4 bases from J, the junction contained 3 bases not matched to a gene. The CDR3 sequence: CASSERDRGPYGYTF. The CDR3 DNA reads as TGTGCCAGCAGTGAAAGGGACAGGGGGCCCTATGGCTACACCTTC.

Comments on this clone: Additional DNA sequences in this sample encode the identical CDR3. The chain carries TRBV5-1 and TRBJ2-7; D remains ambiguous. Trimming removed 0 bases at V and 0 bases at J, with 7 bases between. CDR1 SGHRS and CDR2 YFSETQ come from the germline V gene. The CDR3 consists of 14 residues. The CDR3 sequence is CASSLAGSSYEQYF. Here the CDR3 DNA reads TGCGCCAGCAGCTTGGCCGGCTCCTCCTACGAGCAGTACTTC.

The chain joins TRBV9 to TRBJ1-2, with unresolved D. V shed 2 bases and J shed 5 bases, with 19 bases lying between them. Germline loops: CDR1 SGDLS, CDR2 YYNGEE. CDR3 length equals 16 residues. In DNA form, the CDR3 reads TGTGCCAGCAGCGTGATGGACCTGGCATGGCCTTATGGCTACACCTTC. Amino acids: CASSVMDLAWPYGYTF. Drawing the rest from reference TRBV9 and TRBJ1-2, the complete variable domain is DSGVTQTPKHLITATGQRVTLRCSPRSGDLSVYWYQQSLDQGLQFLIQYYNGEERAKGNILERFSAQQFPDLHSELNLSSLELGDSALYFCASSVMDLAWPYGYTFGSGTRLTVV.

The chain uses TRBV18 and TRBJ2-1; D possibly corresponds to TRBD1 (6 bases). Trimming removed 3 bases from V and 9 bases from J, with 15 bases in between. The CDR3 is 14 residues long. The germline V gene has CDR1 KGHSH and CDR2 LQKENI. The chain's CDR3 is CASSPTGIEGEQFF. The CDR3 bases are TGTGCCAGCTCACCGACAGGTATTGAGGGTGAGCAGTTCTTC.

Comment on this clone: Distinct nucleotide sequences in the sample also encode this CDR3. The V gene is TRBV5-1, the J gene TRBJ1-5; D is perhaps TRBD1 (5 bases). Per the germline V gene, CDR1 is SGHRS and CDR2 is YFSETQ. With 5 bases removed from V and 1 base from J, the gap between germline ends came to 7 bases. There are 13 residues in the CDR3. CDR3 sequence reads: CASSRDSNQPQHF. CDR3 sequence (DNA): TGCGCCAGCAGTCGGGACAGCAATCAGCCCCAGCATTTT.

Here the CDR3 reads CASSDRILGETQYF. Written as DNA, the CDR3 is TGTGCCAGCAGTGACCGGATTTTGGGGGAGACCCAGTACTTC. The chain combines TRBV25-1 with TRBJ2-5; D gene uncertain. V dropped 3 bases and J dropped 5 bases, with 13 bases sitting between them. Germline CDR1 reads MGHDK; CDR2 reads SYGVNS. The CDR3 has 14 amino acids.

The chain is built from TRBV2 and TRBJ1-2, with no clear D. V was shortened by 8 bases and J by 3 bases, with 13 bases between the two germline ends. The germline V gene encodes CDR1 SNHLY and CDR2 FYNNEI. The CDR3 covers 13 residues. The CDR3 nucleotides read TGTGCCAGCGGTCGAACGACCTACTATGGCTACACCTTC. Its translation is CASGRTTYYGYTF.

The genes are TRBV18 and TRBJ2-7, with a possible D match to TRBD1 (6 bases). CDR1 KGHSH and CDR2 LQKENI come from the germline V gene. The CDR3 covers 17 residues. Trimming pared 3 bases from V and 0 bases from J, leaving 18 bases between. CDR3 DNA sequence: TGTGCCAGCTCACCCTTAATGACAGGTGTAACCTCCTACGAGCAGTACTTC. Translating it yields CASSPLMTGVTSYEQYF.

The chain employs TRBV19 and TRBJ2-1; 8 bases map to TRBD2. The V segment lost 5 bases and the J segment 3 bases; nucleotides outside the gene matches: 6. From germline, CDR1 is LNHDA and CDR2 SQIVND (reference sequence). This CDR3 has 15 residues. The CDR3 sequence is CASSQSGSFYNEQFF. The DNA for the CDR3 is TGTGCCAGTAGTCAGAGCGGGAGTTTCTACAATGAGCAGTTCTTC. The variable domain in full, with the rest retrieved from reference TRBV19 and TRBJ2-1, is DGGITQSPKYLFRKEGQNVTLSCEQNLNHDAMYWYRQDPGQGLRLIYYSQIVNDFQKGDIAEGYSVSREKKESFPLTVTSAQKNPTAFYLCASSQSGSFYNEQFFGPGTRLTVL.

This rearrangement joins TRBV7-3 to TRBJ1-1, with 10 bases fitting TRBD1. V was clipped by 4 bases and J by 10 bases; unmatched bases: 3. Germline V lookup: CDR1 SGHTA, CDR2 FQGTGA. CDR3 length equals 12 residues. The CDR3 is CASSSGQGGAFF. DNA for the CDR3: TGTGCCAGCAGCTCCGGACAGGGGGGAGCTTTCTTT.

The J gene is TRBJ1-5, the V gene TRBV5-1; 9 nucleotides agree with TRBD1. With 0 bases clipped from V and 1 base from J, the junction kept 5 bases outside the gene matches. The CDR3 loop spans 17 amino acids. Germline loops: CDR1 SGHRS, CDR2 YFSETQ. Here the CDR3 DNA reads TGCGCCAGCAGCTTGGACGGACAGGGGAACAGCAATCAGCCCCAGCATTTT. Translation: CASSLDGQGNSNQPQHF.

The V and J genes are TRBV19 and TRBJ2-2; 11 nucleotides align to TRBD2. In germline, CDR1 is LNHDA, CDR2 SQIVND (reference sequence). Unmatched junction bases numbered 6, after V lost 6 bases and J lost 0 bases. This CDR3 has 17 residues. CDR3 in amino acids: CASSLRLAGTNTGELFF. The CDR3 DNA follows: TGTGCCAGTAGCCTGCGACTAGCGGGGACGAACACCGGGGAGCTGTTTTTT. Drawing the rest from reference TRBV19 and TRBJ2-2, the complete variable domain is DGGITQSPKYLFRKEGQNVTLSCEQNLNHDAMYWYRQDPGQGLRLIYYSQIVNDFQKGDIAEGYSVSREKKESFPLTVTSAQKNPTAFYLCASSLRLAGTNTGELFFGEGSRLTVL.

V gene TRBV10-3 combines with J gene TRBJ1-4; a weak D match, TRBD1 (5 bases). Trimming stripped 0 bases from V and 10 bases from J, with 15 bases between. The CDR3 is 15 amino acids. Germline V CDR1 and CDR2: ENHRY, SYGVKD. The CDR3 DNA sequence: TGTGCCATCAGTGAGTCCCGGGACGGACGGGGAAAACTGTTTTTT. Translating it yields CAISESRDGRGKLFF.

The chain links TRBV7-9 to TRBJ2-3, with D unclear. The CDR3 runs to 13 residues. V dropped 4 bases and J dropped 2 bases, with 7 bases sitting between them. Per germline, CDR1 SEHNR and CDR2 FQNEAQ (reference sequence). The DNA for the CDR3 is TGTGCCAGCAGCTGGCTAGTCACAGATACGCAGTATTTT. Protein: CASSWLVTDTQYF.